These T cell receptor beta chains were read from a single sample in a study of blood T cell repertoires in COVID-19. Profiled with immunoSEQ multiplex PCR; TCRdb holds only in-frame clones, not every one. The top ten clones hold over 0.9% of a sample with 300,000 to 400,000 clones, around nine tenths of them seen once. What was sequenced was PBMCs or T cells enriched from blood (not recorded which). All receptors come from a woman under 40 with acute COVID-19. Each CDR3 is given with its conserved first and last residue. D genes are given only for firm matches. Part of the rows lack a size; the others show once, few, many or a class for expanded clones.

J,D,size,V,CDR3,DNA
TRBJ1-5,TRBD1,.,TRBV19,CASSSIIVTGDQPQHF,TGTGCCAGTAGTAGCATCATCGTGACAGGGGATCAGCCCCAGCATTTT
TRBJ2-2,.,.,TRBV5-1,CASSLYQGSNTGELFF,TGCGCCAGCAGCTTGTATCAGGGGTCGAACACCGGGGAGCTGTTTTTT
TRBJ1-6,TRBD1,once,TRBV12-5,CASGLTGTGGFTLHF,TGTGCTAGTGGTTTGACCGGGACAGGGGGCTTCACCCTCCACTTT
TRBJ1-3,TRBD1,.,TRBV7-2,CASSLDRGADTIYF,TGTGCCAGCAGCCTGGACAGGGGCGCGGACACCATATATTTT
TRBJ2-5,.,.,TRBV7-6,CASSLESRHQETQYF,TGTGCCAGCAGCTTAGAATCGCGGCACCAAGAGACCCAGTACTTC
TRBJ2-2,.,.,TRBV6-2/TRBV6-3,CASSSDTGELFF,TGTGCCAGCAGTTCGGACACCGGGGAGCTGTTTTTT
TRBJ1-6,.,.,TRBV14,CASSQMPGSYNSPLHF,TGTGCCAGCAGCCAAATGCCCGGCTCCTATAATTCACCCCTCCACTTT
TRBJ2-1,.,.,TRBV24-1,CATSPDIGFPPNEQFF,TGTGCCACCAGTCCTGACATAGGATTCCCCCCCAATGAGCAGTTCTTC
TRBJ2-3,TRBD2,once,TRBV2,CASSDREAGGRDTQYF,TGTGCCAGCAGTGATCGAGAAGCGGGGGGGCGGGATACGCAGTATTTT
TRBJ2-7,.,once,TRBV20-1,CSASGLAYYEQYF,TGCAGTGCTAGTGGTCTAGCGTACTACGAGCAGTACTTC
TRBJ2-2,.,.,TRBV7-2,CASSPTGGNTGELFF,TGTGCCAGCAGCCCGACAGGCGGTAACACCGGGGAGCTGTTTTTT
TRBJ2-7,.,.,TRBV9,CASSVATGSTYEQYF,TGTGCCAGCAGCGTAGCGACAGGTTCAACCTACGAGCAGTACTTC
TRBJ1-6,TRBD1,.,TRBV4-1,CASAAIRQGVGNSPLHF,TGCGCCAGCGCCGCTATCCGACAGGGTGTTGGTAATTCACCCCTCCACTTT